This entry is about one TCR beta chain. The data derive from a study of technical replicates of blood from four donors. Per germline, CDR1 SGHDT and CDR2 YYEEEE. The CDR3 loop spans 14 amino acids. The V and J ends lost 6 bases and 6 bases, in that order; junction bases with no gene match: 8. Method: immunoSEQ multiplex PCR; TCRdb's copy keeps in-frame clones and lacks some. Of tens of thousands of clones listed, roughly 93% were seen once; the top ten hold about 0.23%. The sequenced sample was T cells isolated from PBMCs. The source of this sequence is a human donor in good health. This sequence joins TRBV5-6 and TRBJ2-4, with 8 bases lining up with TRBD2. The chain's CDR3 is CASIGGANGNIQYF. In DNA form, the CDR3 reads TGTGCCAGCATCGGGGGGGCGAATGGAAACATTCAGTACTTC. The variable domain in full, completed from reference TRBV5-6 and TRBJ2-4, reads DAGVTQSPTHLIKTRGQQVTLRCSPKSGHDTVSWYQQALGQGPQFIFQYYEEEERQRGNFPDRFSGHQFPNYSSELNVNALLLGDSALYLCASIGGANGNIQYFGAGTRLSVL.